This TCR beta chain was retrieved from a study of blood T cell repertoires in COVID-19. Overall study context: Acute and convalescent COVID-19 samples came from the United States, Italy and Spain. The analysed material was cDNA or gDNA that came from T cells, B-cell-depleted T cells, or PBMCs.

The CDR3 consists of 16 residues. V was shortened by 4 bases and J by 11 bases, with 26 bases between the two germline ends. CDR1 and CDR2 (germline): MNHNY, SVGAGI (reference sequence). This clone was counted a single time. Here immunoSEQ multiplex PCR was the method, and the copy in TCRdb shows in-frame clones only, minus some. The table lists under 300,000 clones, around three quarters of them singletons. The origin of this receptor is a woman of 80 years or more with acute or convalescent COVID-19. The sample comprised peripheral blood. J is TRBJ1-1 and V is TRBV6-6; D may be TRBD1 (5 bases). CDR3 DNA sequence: TGTGCCAGCAGTTTCAACACGGGCCTCACCGGGGAGGGGGCTTTCTTT. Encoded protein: CASSFNTGLTGEGAFF.